This T cell receptor beta chain derives from a study of shared clonotypes between healthy human individuals. Repertoires were generated with immunoSEQ multiplex PCR, while TCRdb's copy carries only in-frame clones and drops some. The sample yields about half a million clones, 78% seen once. This CDR3 is built from 15 residues. Trimming cost V 2 bases and J 2 bases, with 13 bases left between them. CDR1 and CDR2 from the germline V gene are MNHNS and SASEGT. Study-level results: The low donor count limited represented genetic and exposure-history diversity.

With regard to this clone: Its antigen is not identified.

The sequencing input was PBMCs. The chain employs TRBV6-1 and TRBJ2-7; D uncertain. The clonotype comes from a woman aged 40-49 years in good health. Some clones in this sample may be carry-over from other donors' samples. CDR3 bases: TGTGCCAGCAGTGAAATCTGGCAGGCCACCTACGAGCAGTACTTC. It translates to CASSEIWQATYEQYF.